Listed below are T cell receptor beta chains from one sample, sequenced in a study of blood T cell repertoires in COVID-19. Generated by immunoSEQ multiplex PCR, the TCRdb table keeps only in-frame clones and is missing some. Seen here are about 190,000 clones, about 88% observed once, and the top ten hold 3.5% to 4.5%. The sequenced sample consisted of peripheral blood. The receptors originated from a human donor in a cohort sampled during active COVID-19. Each CDR3 is given with its conserved first and last residue. Fields, in order: J gene, D gene, V gene, CDR3 length, clone size, CDR3 DNA, CDR3 protein. A D gene is named only where the DNA matches it firmly. A row's size may be missing; if present it is once, few, many or a size class.

TRBJ2-1 TRBD2 TRBV5-1 16 NA TGCGCCAGCAGCTTAACTAGCGGGAGCCATTACAATGAGCAGTTCTTC CASSLTSGSHYNEQFF
TRBJ2-4 NA TRBV7-2 16 NA TGTGCCAGCAGCCCAAGTTGGGGGGGCCAAAAAAACATTCAGTACTTC CASSPSWGGQKNIQYF
TRBJ1-2 TRBD1 TRBV2 15 NA TGTGCCAACAGGATGGGACAGACCTCTAACTATGGCTACACCTTC CANRMGQTSNYGYTF
TRBJ2-5 NA TRBV12-3/TRBV12-4 13 few TGTGCCAGCAGTTTTGGACAGAAAGAGACCCAGTACTTC CASSFGQKETQYF
TRBJ1-6 NA TRBV5-1 18 NA TGCGCCAGCAGCTGGTCGACAGGCCCGAGCTCCTATAATTCACCCCTCCACTTT CASSWSTGPSSYNSPLHF
TRBJ2-7 TRBD2 TRBV5-1 14 once TGCGCCAGCAGGGGACTAGCGGGAACCTACGAGCAGTACTTC CASRGLAGTYEQYF
TRBJ2-3 TRBD2 TRBV15 16 NA TGTGCCACCAGCAGGGACTTAGCGGGAAGCACAGATACGCAGTATTTT CATSRDLAGSTDTQYF
TRBJ2-1 NA TRBV5-8 17 NA TGTGCCAGCAGCTTGGAGTATCAGGGAACCTTGAGGAATGAGCAGTTCTTC CASSLEYQGTLRNEQFF
TRBJ2-1 NA TRBV12-3/TRBV12-4 13 NA TGTGCCAGCAAGGATGCGGATCTCCATGAGCAGTTCTTC CASKDADLHEQFF
TRBJ2-5 TRBD1 TRBV5-5 15 NA TGTGCCAGCAGCGTCGACAGGGGGGTTCAAGAGACCCAGTACTTC CASSVDRGVQETQYF
TRBJ2-7 TRBD2 TRBV2 13 NA TGTGCCAGCAGGGTGGGACTAGCTGCCGAGCAGTACTTC CASRVGLAAEQYF
TRBJ2-7 TRBD1 TRBV10-1 13 few TGCGCCAGCAGCCCGGACAGGGAACACGAGCAGTACTTC CASSPDREHEQYF
TRBJ2-1 NA TRBV5-1 16 NA TGCGCCAGCAGCTTGTCAAGCGGGGACACCTACAATGAGCAGTTCTTC CASSLSSGDTYNEQFF
TRBJ2-5 TRBD2 TRBV5-1 17 once TGCGCCAGCAGCTTGCAAGGACTAGCGGGAGCTCAAGAGACCCAGTACTTC CASSLQGLAGAQETQYF
TRBJ1-1 TRBD1 TRBV7-9 18 NA TGTGCCAGCAGCCCTCCCGGGACAGGGCTCAACATGAACACTGAAGCTTTCTTT CASSPPGTGLNMNTEAFF
TRBJ2-3 TRBD1 TRBV7-2 15 NA TGTGCCAGCAGCTTAAAAGGGGGCAGCACAGATACGCAGTATTTT CASSLKGGSTDTQYF